Listed below are T cell receptor beta chains from one sample, sequenced in a study of post-analysis software for immune sequencing data. One entry per CDR3 protein, called by TCRdb with MiXCR from the PCR reads. The sample has 820,000 or so distinct CDR3 sequences, about 50% seen once. Sequencing used blood. Source of these receptors: a girl aged 10-17 years with multiple sclerosis. Each CDR3 is given with its conserved first and last residue. The D gene is left open where the match is weak. Size is stated for part of the rows, as once, few or many counts, or as a class when the clone is expanded.

d_call j_call clone_size v_call cdr3_aa cdr3_nt
- TRBJ2-5 few TRBV29-1 CSVHWALGQETQYF TGCAGCGTTCACTGGGCTCTGGGACAAGAGACCCAGTACTTC
TRBD2 TRBJ2-1 - TRBV29-1 CSVKRGAGGSYNEQFF TGCAGCGTGAAAAGGGGGGCGGGAGGGTCCTACAATGAGCAGTTCTTC
- TRBJ2-5 - TRBV15 CATSRGGLETQYF TGTGCCACCAGCAGAGGTGGACTAGAGACCCAGTACTTC
TRBD1 TRBJ1-2 few TRBV12-5 CASGAWTGGSYGYTF TGTGCTAGTGGTGCATGGACAGGGGGCTCCTATGGCTACACCTTC
TRBD2 TRBJ2-7 - TRBV7-9 CASSLAGSGKVYEQYF TGTGCCAGCAGCTTAGCTGGTAGCGGGAAAGTATACGAGCAGTACTTC
TRBD1 TRBJ2-3 few TRBV20-1 CSARRQGPSDTQYF TGCAGTGCTAGAAGACAGGGCCCCTCAGATACGCAGTATTTT
- TRBJ2-1 few TRBV7-2 CASSQTTVNEQFF TGTGCCAGCAGCCAAACGACGGTCAATGAGCAGTTCTTC
- TRBJ2-7 - TRBV20-1 CSARDGTPGREQYF TGCAGTGCTAGAGATGGGACACCGGGGCGCGAGCAGTACTTC
- TRBJ2-7 once TRBV20-1 CSARDRRQGGDEQYF TGCAGTGCTAGAGACCGGAGACAGGGAGGTGACGAGCAGTACTTC
- TRBJ2-5 - TRBV5-1 CASSLVAGKFTRETQYF TGCGCCAGCAGCTTGGTTGCGGGGAAGTTTACAAGAGAGACCCAGTACTTC
- TRBJ1-1 - TRBV7-8 CASSLNWATGTEAFF TGTGCCAGCAGCTTAAATTGGGCCACGGGGACTGAAGCTTTCTTT
TRBD2 TRBJ2-1 - TRBV6-9 CASSTHSSGRVYNEQFF TGTGCCAGCAGTACCCATTCGAGCGGGAGGGTCTACAATGAGCAGTTCTTC
- TRBJ2-1 - TRBV23-1 CASLTWGNEQFF TGCGCCAGCCTGACTTGGGGGAATGAGCAGTTCTTC
- TRBJ2-3 - TRBV5-1 CASSSGLESTDTQYF TGCGCCAGCAGTTCAGGACTGGAGAGCACAGATACGCAGTATTTT
TRBD2 TRBJ2-7 - TRBV10-3 CIISSGSSSYEQYF TGTATCATCAGTAGCGGGAGCAGCTCCTACGAGCAGTACTTC
TRBD1 TRBJ2-1 - TRBV5-8 CASSIQGASYNEQFF TGTGCCAGCAGCATACAGGGGGCTTCCTACAATGAGCAGTTCTTC
- TRBJ2-7 - TRBV29-1 CSVEERIAAYEQYF TGCAGCGTTGAAGAGCGGATAGCGGCCTACGAGCAGTACTTC
- TRBJ1-2 - TRBV12-3/TRBV12-4 CASFGNGYTF TGTGCCAGCTTCGGGAATGGCTACACCTTC
- TRBJ2-3 - TRBV9 CASSVMAGEPDTQYF TGTGCCAGCAGCGTAATGGCAGGGGAGCCAGATACGCAGTATTTT
- TRBJ1-5 - TRBV16 CASTPYRDQPQHF TGTGCCAGCACCCCTTATAGGGATCAGCCCCAGCATTTT
- TRBJ2-7 - TRBV29-1 CSVVAEPYEQYF TGCAGCGTTGTAGCGGAGCCCTACGAGCAGTACTTC
TRBD1 TRBJ1-2 - TRBV12-3/TRBV12-4 CASRTGLYGYTF TGTGCCAGCAGGACAGGGCTCTATGGCTACACCTTC
TRBD1 TRBJ1-4 few TRBV9 CASTPYGDRPEKLFF TGTGCCAGCACCCCCTACGGGGACAGGCCAGAAAAACTGTTTTTT
- TRBJ1-1 - TRBV12-3/TRBV12-4 CASSLGAWDTEAFF TGTGCCAGCAGTTTGGGAGCCTGGGATACTGAAGCTTTCTTT
TRBD2 TRBJ2-7 - TRBV4-2 CASSQDRWGGLEQYF TGTGCCAGCAGCCAAGACCGCTGGGGGGGTCTCGAGCAGTACTTC
- TRBJ2-3 - TRBV9 CASSPQWASTDTQYF TGTGCCAGCAGCCCCCAGTGGGCGAGCACAGATACGCAGTATTTT
- TRBJ2-7 - TRBV10-3 CAIAESVVRGIDEQYF TGTGCCATCGCTGAATCGGTAGTCAGGGGTATCGACGAGCAGTACTTC
TRBD2 TRBJ2-7 - TRBV27 CASSFDLAVYNEQYF TGTGCCAGCAGTTTTGATCTAGCGGTCTACAATGAGCAGTACTTC
- TRBJ1-5 - TRBV6-5 CASSPVGGASNQPQHF TGTGCCAGCAGTCCCGTGGGGGGTGCAAGCAATCAGCCCCAGCATTTT
- TRBJ2-7 - TRBV7-9 CASSLARGALRSYEQYF TGTGCCAGCAGCTTGGCCAGGGGGGCCCTCCGCTCCTACGAGCAGTACTTC
TRBD1 TRBJ2-7 - TRBV5-1 CASSLAVPGQVTEQYF TGCGCCAGCAGCTTGGCGGTCCCGGGACAGGTAACTGAGCAGTACTTC
- TRBJ2-7 few TRBV7-3 CASSPTNSYEQYF TGTGCCAGCAGCCCGACTAACTCCTACGAGCAGTACTTC
TRBD1 TRBJ1-5 - TRBV5-1 CASSLVRDRAQPQHF TGCGCCAGCAGCTTGGTCCGGGACAGGGCCCAGCCCCAGCATTTT
TRBD1 TRBJ1-2 - TRBV25-1 CAGSEAGGQENYGYTF TGTGCCGGCAGTGAAGCAGGAGGACAGGAGAACTATGGCTACACCTTC
- TRBJ2-7 - TRBV7-2 CASSLEPSLGYEQYF TGTGCCAGCAGCTTAGAGCCTAGCTTAGGGTACGAGCAGTACTTC
- TRBJ2-7 - TRBV3-1 CASSQAGTSYEQYF TGTGCCAGCAGCCAAGCAGGGACTTCCTACGAGCAGTACTTC
TRBD1 TRBJ1-2 - TRBV7-8 CASSTGTGGSGGYTF TGTGCCAGCAGCACGGGGACAGGGGGGTCCGGTGGCTACACCTTC
TRBD1 TRBJ1-2 - TRBV3-1 CASSQGDSNYGYTF TGTGCCAGCAGCCAAGGGGACAGCAACTATGGCTACACCTTC
- TRBJ1-2 once TRBV7-9 CASSLGEGGFHGYTF TGTGCCAGCAGCTTGGGCGAGGGGGGTTTTCATGGCTACACCTTC
- TRBJ2-3 - TRBV9 CASSVAGGPPSSTDTQYF TGTGCCAGCAGCGTAGCCGGGGGGCCCCCCTCTAGCACAGATACGCAGTATTTT
TRBD2 TRBJ2-3 - TRBV7-2 CASSPRTSGGASDTQYF TGTGCCAGCAGCCCAAGGACTAGCGGGGGGGCTTCAGATACGCAGTATTTT
- TRBJ2-1 - TRBV6-6 CASSYSAQGTYEQFF TGTGCCAGTAGTTACTCGGCCCAGGGAACCTACGAGCAGTTCTTC
- TRBJ2-6 - TRBV4-1 CASSQGLSSGANVLTF TGCGCCAGCAGCCAAGGACTGAGCTCTGGGGCCAACGTCCTGACTTTC
TRBD1 TRBJ2-5 - TRBV7-9 CASSSTGGWETQYF TGTGCCAGCAGCTCCACAGGGGGCTGGGAGACCCAGTACTTC
TRBD2 TRBJ2-3 - TRBV14 CASSQGLAGVLDTQYF TGTGCCAGCAGCCAAGGACTAGCGGGAGTTTTGGATACGCAGTATTTT
TRBD1 TRBJ2-7 - TRBV20-1 CSASGTGANYEQYF TGCAGTGCTAGCGGGACAGGGGCAAATTACGAGCAGTACTTC
TRBD2 TRBJ2-5 - TRBV4-1 CASSQEKGLADPTGETQYF TGCGCCAGCAGCCAAGAGAAGGGGCTAGCGGACCCAACGGGGGAGACCCAGTACTTC
TRBD2 TRBJ2-7 few TRBV6-6 CASWPSGPYEQYF TGTGCCAGCTGGCCTAGCGGACCTTACGAGCAGTACTTC
- TRBJ2-1 - TRBV7-9 CASSLVASSNEQFF TGTGCCAGCAGCTTAGTGGCTAGTTCCAATGAGCAGTTCTTC
- TRBJ2-7 - TRBV5-6 CASSHPMSVTLEYEQYF TGTGCCAGCAGCCACCCCATGAGTGTGACCCTGGAATACGAGCAGTACTTC
- TRBJ1-2 once TRBV15 CATSRAGVANYGYTF TGTGCCACCAGCAGGGCAGGCGTAGCTAACTATGGCTACACCTTC
- TRBJ1-2 - TRBV7-9 CASSLGGRSGTSVPYGYTF TGTGCCAGCAGCTTGGGTGGGCGGTCAGGAACGTCCGTCCCCTATGGCTACACCTTC
- TRBJ2-7 - TRBV7-9 CASSPTIGVPYEQYF TGTGCCAGCAGCCCTACAATCGGGGTACCCTACGAGCAGTACTTC
TRBD2 TRBJ2-5 many TRBV12-3/TRBV12-4 CASSLSGGIQETQYF TGTGCCAGCAGTTTGAGCGGGGGGATCCAAGAGACCCAGTACTTC
- TRBJ2-7 - TRBV14 CASSPGALYNEQYF TGTGCCAGCAGCCCGGGGGCCCTCTACAATGAGCAGTACTTC
- TRBJ2-1 few TRBV5-1 CASSLALAGTSPVHEQFF TGCGCCAGCAGCTTGGCCTTGGCAGGCACTAGCCCGGTTCATGAGCAGTTCTTC
- TRBJ1-2 few TRBV6-5 CASRTTGLGTGGYTF TGTGCCAGCAGGACCACCGGACTGGGTACCGGGGGCTACACCTTC